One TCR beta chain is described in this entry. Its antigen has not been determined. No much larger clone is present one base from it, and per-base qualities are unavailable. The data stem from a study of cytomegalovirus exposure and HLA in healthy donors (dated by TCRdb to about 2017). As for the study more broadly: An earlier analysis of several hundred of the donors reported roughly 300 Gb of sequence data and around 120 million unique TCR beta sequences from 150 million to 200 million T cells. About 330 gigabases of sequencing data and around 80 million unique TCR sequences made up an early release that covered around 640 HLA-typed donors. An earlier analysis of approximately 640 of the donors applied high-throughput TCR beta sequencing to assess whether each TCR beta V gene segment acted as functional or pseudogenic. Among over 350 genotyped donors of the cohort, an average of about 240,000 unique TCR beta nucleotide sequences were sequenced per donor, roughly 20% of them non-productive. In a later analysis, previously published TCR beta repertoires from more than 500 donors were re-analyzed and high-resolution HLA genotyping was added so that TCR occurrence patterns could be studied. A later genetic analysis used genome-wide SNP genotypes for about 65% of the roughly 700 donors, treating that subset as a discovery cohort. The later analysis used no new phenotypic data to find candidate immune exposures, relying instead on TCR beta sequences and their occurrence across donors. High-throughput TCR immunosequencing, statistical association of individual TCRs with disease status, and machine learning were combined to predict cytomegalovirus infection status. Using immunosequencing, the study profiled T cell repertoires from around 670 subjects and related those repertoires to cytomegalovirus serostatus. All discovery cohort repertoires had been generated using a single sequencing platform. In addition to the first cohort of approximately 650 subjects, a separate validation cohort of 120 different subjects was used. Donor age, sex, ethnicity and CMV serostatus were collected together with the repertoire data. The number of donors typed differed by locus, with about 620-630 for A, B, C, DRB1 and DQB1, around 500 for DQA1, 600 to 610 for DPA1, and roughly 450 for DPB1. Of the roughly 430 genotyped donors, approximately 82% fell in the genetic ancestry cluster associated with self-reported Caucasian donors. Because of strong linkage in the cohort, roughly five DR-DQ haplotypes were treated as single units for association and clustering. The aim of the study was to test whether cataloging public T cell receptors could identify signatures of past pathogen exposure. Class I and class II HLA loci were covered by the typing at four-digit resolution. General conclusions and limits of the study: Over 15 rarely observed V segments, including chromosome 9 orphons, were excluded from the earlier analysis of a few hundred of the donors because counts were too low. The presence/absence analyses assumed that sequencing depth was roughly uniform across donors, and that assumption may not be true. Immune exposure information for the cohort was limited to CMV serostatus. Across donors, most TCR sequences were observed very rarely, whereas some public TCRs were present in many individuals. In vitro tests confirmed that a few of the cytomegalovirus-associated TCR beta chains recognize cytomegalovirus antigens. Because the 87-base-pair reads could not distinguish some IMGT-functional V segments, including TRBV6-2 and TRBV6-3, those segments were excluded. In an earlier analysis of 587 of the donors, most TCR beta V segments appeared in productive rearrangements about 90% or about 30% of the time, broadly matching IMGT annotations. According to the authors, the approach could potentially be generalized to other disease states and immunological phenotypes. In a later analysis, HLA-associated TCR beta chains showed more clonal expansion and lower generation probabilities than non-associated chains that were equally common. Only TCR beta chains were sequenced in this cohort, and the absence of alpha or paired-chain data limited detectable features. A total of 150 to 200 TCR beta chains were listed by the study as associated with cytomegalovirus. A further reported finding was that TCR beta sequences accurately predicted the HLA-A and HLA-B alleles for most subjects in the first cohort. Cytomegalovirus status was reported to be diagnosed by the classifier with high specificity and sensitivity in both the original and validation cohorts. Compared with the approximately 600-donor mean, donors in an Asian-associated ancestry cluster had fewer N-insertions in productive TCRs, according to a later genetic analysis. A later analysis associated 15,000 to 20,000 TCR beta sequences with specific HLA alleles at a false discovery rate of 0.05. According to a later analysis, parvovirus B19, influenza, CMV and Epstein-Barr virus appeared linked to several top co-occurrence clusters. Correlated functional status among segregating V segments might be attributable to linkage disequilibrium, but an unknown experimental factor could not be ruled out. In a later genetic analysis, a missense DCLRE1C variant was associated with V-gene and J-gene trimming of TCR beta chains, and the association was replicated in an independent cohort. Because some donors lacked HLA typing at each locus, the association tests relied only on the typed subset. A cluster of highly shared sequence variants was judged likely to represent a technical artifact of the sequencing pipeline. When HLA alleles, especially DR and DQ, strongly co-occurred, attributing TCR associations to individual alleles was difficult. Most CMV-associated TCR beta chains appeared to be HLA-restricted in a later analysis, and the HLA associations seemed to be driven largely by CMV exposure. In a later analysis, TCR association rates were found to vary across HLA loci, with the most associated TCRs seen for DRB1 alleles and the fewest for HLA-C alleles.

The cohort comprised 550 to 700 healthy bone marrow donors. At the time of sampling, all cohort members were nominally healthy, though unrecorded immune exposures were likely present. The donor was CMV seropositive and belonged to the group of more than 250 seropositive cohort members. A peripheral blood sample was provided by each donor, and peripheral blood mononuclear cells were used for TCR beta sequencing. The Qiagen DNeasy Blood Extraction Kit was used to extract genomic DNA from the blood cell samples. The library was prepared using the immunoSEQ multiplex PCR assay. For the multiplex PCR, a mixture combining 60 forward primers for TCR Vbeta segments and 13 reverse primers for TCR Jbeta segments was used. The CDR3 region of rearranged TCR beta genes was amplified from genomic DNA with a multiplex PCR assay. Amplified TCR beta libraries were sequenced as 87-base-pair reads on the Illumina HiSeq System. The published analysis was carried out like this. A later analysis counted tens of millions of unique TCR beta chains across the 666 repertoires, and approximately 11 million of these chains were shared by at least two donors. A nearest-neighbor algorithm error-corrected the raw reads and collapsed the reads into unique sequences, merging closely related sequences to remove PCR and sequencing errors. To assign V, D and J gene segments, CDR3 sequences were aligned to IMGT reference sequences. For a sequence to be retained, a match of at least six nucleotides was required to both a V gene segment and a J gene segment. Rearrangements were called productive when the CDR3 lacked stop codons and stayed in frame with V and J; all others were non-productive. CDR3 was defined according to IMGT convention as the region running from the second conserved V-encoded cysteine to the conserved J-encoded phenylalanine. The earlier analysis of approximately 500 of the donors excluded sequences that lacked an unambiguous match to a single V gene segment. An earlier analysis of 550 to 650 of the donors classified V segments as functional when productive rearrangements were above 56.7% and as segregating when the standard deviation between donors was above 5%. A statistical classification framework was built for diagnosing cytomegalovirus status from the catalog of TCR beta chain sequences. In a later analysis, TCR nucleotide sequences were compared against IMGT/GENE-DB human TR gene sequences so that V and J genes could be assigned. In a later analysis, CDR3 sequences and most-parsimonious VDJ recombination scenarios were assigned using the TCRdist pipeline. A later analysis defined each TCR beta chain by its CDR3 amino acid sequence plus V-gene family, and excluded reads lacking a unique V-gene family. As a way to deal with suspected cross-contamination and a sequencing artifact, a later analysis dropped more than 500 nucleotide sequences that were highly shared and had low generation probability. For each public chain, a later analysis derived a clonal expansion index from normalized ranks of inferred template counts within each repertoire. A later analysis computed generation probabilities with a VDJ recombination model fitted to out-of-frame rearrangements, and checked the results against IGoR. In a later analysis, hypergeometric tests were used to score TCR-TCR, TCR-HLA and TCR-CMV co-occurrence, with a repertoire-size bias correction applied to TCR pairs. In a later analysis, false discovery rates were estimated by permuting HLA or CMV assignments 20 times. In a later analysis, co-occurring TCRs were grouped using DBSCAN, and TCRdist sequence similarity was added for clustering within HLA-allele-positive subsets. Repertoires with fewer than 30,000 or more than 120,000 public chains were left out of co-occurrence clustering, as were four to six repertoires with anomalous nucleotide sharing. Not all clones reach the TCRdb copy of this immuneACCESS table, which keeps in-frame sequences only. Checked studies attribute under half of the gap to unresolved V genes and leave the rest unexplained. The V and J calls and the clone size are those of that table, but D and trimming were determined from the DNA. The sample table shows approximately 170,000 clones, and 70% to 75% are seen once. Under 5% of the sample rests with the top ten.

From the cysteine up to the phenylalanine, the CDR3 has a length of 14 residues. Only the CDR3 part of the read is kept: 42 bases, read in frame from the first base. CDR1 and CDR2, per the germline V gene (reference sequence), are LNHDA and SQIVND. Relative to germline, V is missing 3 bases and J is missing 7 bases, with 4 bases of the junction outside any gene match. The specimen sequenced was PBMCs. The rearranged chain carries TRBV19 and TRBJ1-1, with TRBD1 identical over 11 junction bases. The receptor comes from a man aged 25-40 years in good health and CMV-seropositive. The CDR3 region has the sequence CASSIRTGGLEAFF. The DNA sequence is TGTGCCAGTAGTATCCGGACAGGGGGCCTTGAAGCTTTCTTT.